This note documents a single TCR beta chain sequence. Its antigen is unidentified. This sample stems from a study of a mutant IDH1 vaccine in newly diagnosed glioma. Study overall: The treated group averaged 40.4 years old and was roughly 60% male, roughly 40% female. Patients had received radiotherapy, temozolomide, or both previously, most receiving both.

Using immunoSEQ multiplex PCR, the repertoire was profiled, and TCRdb retains in-frame clones only, with some absent. The data contain around 53,000 clones, 79% of them singletons. Described time point: week 35, safety follow-up. Every single dose of the vaccine, 300 ug of mutant IDH1 20-mer peptide, came with topical imiquimod. CDR3 length: 18 amino acids. CDR1 is MNHEY, CDR2 SMNVEV, per germline (reference sequence). With 5 bases clipped from V and 0 bases from J, the junction kept 9 bases outside the gene matches. The chain combines TRBV27 with TRBJ2-7; TRBD2 matches at 14 bases. The sequence was obtained from a man aged 40-49 years with glioma. The source was PBMCs, collected from a glioma patient whose treatment included an IDH1 peptide vaccine. The CDR3 bases are TGTGCCAGCAGTCCCACGGGACTAGCGGGGGAAAGCTCCTACGAGCAGTACTTC. It yields the protein CASSPTGLAGESSYEQYF.